This paragraph covers one T cell receptor beta chain sequence. What it recognizes is unknown. It was roughly 210 ng DNA, about 30,000 T cell genomes, that sorted-subset replicate PCRs used. TCRdb's table, derived via immunoSEQ multiplex PCR, lists solely in-frame clones and lacks some. In the table there are 1.5 million to 2.5 million clones, about 94% of which are singletons. The record originates from a study of shared clonotypes between healthy human individuals. CD45RO-negative cells were positively selected for CCR7, leaving out terminally differentiated effector memory CD45RA+ cells. Study-level findings and limits: Sequencing of the sorted subsets was shown by rarefaction to be incomplete despite large depth.

The clonotype originates from a man between 18 and 35 years old in good health. The sample consisted of naive CD8+ T cells sorted from blood.

Here the CDR3 reads CASSEGWNTEAFF. CDR3 DNA sequence: TGCGCCAGCAGTGAGGGCTGGAACACTGAAGCTTTCTTT. This chain joins TRBV10-1 and TRBJ1-1; no reliable D call. CDR1 WNHNN and CDR2 SYGVQD come from the germline V gene (reference sequence). Trimming took 2 bases from V and 1 from J, leaving 5 bases between them. This CDR3 has 13 amino acids.